This T cell receptor (beta chain) stems from a study of regulatory T cells in long-lasting Graves disease. Turning to the study itself: Graves' patients who were just diagnosed had used antithyroid drugs for under 3 months.

Time point described: newly diagnosed GD, antithyroid drugs for less than 3 months. After RNA was extracted from PBMCs, the TCR library was made from it. Study-wide results and limits: Limited sample numbers may have lowered accuracy.

Assembly of TCR beta libraries relied on iRepertoire HTBI primers together with Arm-PCR of CDR3 regions. TCRdb re-analysed the multiplex PCR reads in MiXCR, keeping a single row per CDR3 protein. The sample comprises about 400,000 distinct CDR3 sequences, 15% to 20% of which are singletons, and around 20% rests with the top ten. The table lists this clonotype with a few counts. Its specificity is not known. V was pared by 2 bases and J by 1 base, with 8 bases of the junction left unmatched. The CDR3 spans 17 residues. Germline CDR1 is KGHSH and CDR2 is LQKENI. In addition, the sample was reused for a study of T cells in Graves' hyperthyroidism and ophthalmopathy. From that report: With the HTBI primer set, the TCR CDR3 went through a first round of RT-PCR.

This receptor was identified in a woman aged 18-30 years with Graves disease. This chain joins TRBV18 and TRBJ2-3, with 8 bases that match TRBD2. Sequenced material: peripheral blood mononuclear cells (PBMCs), taken at new diagnosis, from a patient treated with antithyroid drugs. CDR3 residues: CASSPRRDSGGTDTQYF. As DNA, the CDR3 is TGTGCCAGCTCACCAAGGAGGGATAGCGGGGGCACAGATACGCAGTATTTT.